The 29 T cell receptor beta chains below all came from one sample that was sequenced in a study of blood T cells in healthy people across ages. Together with a sample-barcoded 5' primer, a J-beta primer mix was included in a second PCR lasting 7 to 11 cycles. MiXCR was run by TCRdb on the 5' RACE reads, yielding one entry per CDR3 protein. Found here are some 900,000 distinct CDR3 sequences, 25% to 35% of them singletons; the top ten hold about 18%. Sequenced sample: blood. Every receptor here comes from a woman of 80 years or more in good health.

The rearrangement uses TRBV4-1 and TRBJ2-7; tentative D call: TRBD2 (6 bases). The CDR3 spans 14 residues. Trimming took 4 bases from V and 6 from J, leaving 16 bases between them. Germline-derived CDR1 and CDR2 are MGHRA and YSYEKL. The CDR3 is CASSPLGGAGEQYF. The CDR3 DNA is TGCGCCAGCAGCCCCTTAGGAGGGGCTGGCGAGCAGTACTTC.

Turning to this clonotype: A single base separates this from a much larger clone, so it may be a read error. CDR3 nucleotide sequence: TGTGCCAGCAGCTCGAGGCGGGAGTTTCAAGAGACCCAGTACTTC. Amino acid sequence: CASSSRREFQETQYF. The chain employs TRBV11-2 and TRBJ2-5, with 7 bases lining up with TRBD2. This CDR3 is built from 15 residues. Germline V gene data show CDR1 as SGHAT and CDR2 as FQNNGV. J lost 2 bases, V lost 4 bases, and 7 bases had no gene match.

The table lists this clonotype with many counts. This rearrangement joins TRBV7-2 to TRBJ2-1; D may be TRBD2 (6 bases). CDR3 length equals 15 residues. Germline values: CDR1 SGHTA, CDR2 FQGNSA. The ends were cut back, 5 bases at V and 5 bases at J, with 16 bases in the middle. The CDR3: CASSLSPGEHNEQFF. CDR3 coding DNA: TGTGCCAGCAGCCTAAGTCCGGGGGAGCACAATGAGCAGTTCTTC.

CDR3 region: CASSSPTGIGTEAFF. The CDR3 DNA reads TGTGCCAGCAGTTCCCCTACAGGGATCGGCACTGAAGCTTTCTTT. The chain joins TRBV6-2 or TRBV6-3 to TRBJ1-1; a weak D match, TRBD1 (6 bases). V lost 4 bases and J 4 bases, leaving 16 bases between the germline ends. Per germline, CDR1 MNHEY and CDR2 SVGEGT. The CDR3 covers 15 residues.

This clonotype turned up a few times. The CDR3 DNA reads as TGTGCCAGCAGCGGACGACAGGTGAACACTGAAGCTTTCTTT. Encoded protein: CASSGRQVNTEAFF. The chain joins TRBV9 to TRBJ1-1; TRBD1 might be the D (6 bases). Trimming shortened V by 3 bases and J by 0 bases, and 9 bases separated the two germline ends. Germline V lookup: CDR1 SGDLS, CDR2 YYNGEE. The CDR3 totals 14 residues.

The V gene is TRBV6-4, the J gene TRBJ2-7; 7 nucleotides align to TRBD1. V gave up 6 bases and J gave up 1 base; unmatched junction bases: 6. This CDR3 has 14 amino acids. The germline gives CDR1 MRHNA, CDR2 SNTAGT. CDR3 loop: CASSPQGESYEQYF. DNA of the CDR3: TGTGCCAGCAGCCCCCAGGGGGAATCCTACGAGCAGTACTTC.

In its sample, this clonotype was seen a few times. V is TRBV30 and J is TRBJ1-2; D not certain. CDR3 size: 13 residues. Trimming removed 8 bases at V and 4 bases at J, with 17 bases between. The germline CDR1 and CDR2 sequences are GTSNPN and SVGIG (reference sequence). CDR3 in amino acids: CARRNLGSYGYTF. The CDR3 nucleotides are TGTGCCCGTAGGAACCTCGGGAGCTATGGCTACACCTTC. The complete variable domain, with remaining parts taken from reference TRBV30 and TRBJ1-2, reads SQTIHQWPATLVQPVGSPLSLECTVEGTSNPNLYWYRQAAGRGLQLLFYSVGIGQISSEVPQNLSASRPQDRQFILSSKKLLLSDSGFYLCARRNLGSYGYTFGSGTRLTVV.

V is TRBV6-2 or TRBV6-3 and J is TRBJ1-6; D remains ambiguous. Deletions cut 6 bases from V and 10 bases from J, with 10 bases between. CDR1 MNHEY and CDR2 SVGEGT come from the germline V gene. There are 12 residues in the CDR3. The CDR3 region is CASSQLRSPLHF. The CDR3 DNA reads as TGTGCCAGCAGCCAACTGAGGTCACCCCTCCACTTT.

A word on this clonotype: One base away lies a much larger clone, so this may be a sequencing read error. The J gene is TRBJ2-5, the V gene TRBV21-1. TRBV21-1 is a listed pseudogene. The CDR3 spans 14 residues. CDR3 region: CASSKDSIQETEYF. The CDR3 region has the DNA TGTGCCAGCAGCAAAGATAGCATCCAAGAGACCGAGTACTTC.

A note on this clonotype: A much bigger clone sits one base away, suggesting this may be a read error. The chain recombines TRBV2 with TRBJ2-1, with TRBD1 matching over 7 bases. This CDR3 comprises 13 residues. Unmatched junction bases numbered 12, after V lost 6 bases and J lost 13 bases. Germline CDR1 is SNHLY and CDR2 is FYNNEI. The CDR3 here is CASRADRVETQFF. CDR3 nucleotide sequence: TGTGCCAGCAGGGCTGACAGGGTTGAGACCCAGTTCTTC.

This clonotype was picked up a small number of times. A read error may produce the germline difference seen at one junction end. The chain combines TRBV12-3 or TRBV12-4 with TRBJ2-1, with TRBD2 identical over 10 bases. The CDR3 sequence is 16 residues long. Written as DNA, the CDR3 is TGTGCCAGCGGTTTAATAGCGGGGGGTAATTACAATGAGCAGTTCTTC. It yields the protein CASGLIAGGNYNEQFF.

This clonotype has a count of ten or more. The chain couples TRBV7-9 to TRBJ2-2; possibly TRBD2 for D (7 bases). CDR1 is SEHNR and CDR2 is FQNEAQ in the germline V gene (reference sequence). There are 13 residues in the CDR3. V lost 8 bases and J lost 2, with 9 bases in between. CDR3 bases: TGTGCCAGCGGGGGGGCCAACACCGGGGAGCTGTTTTTT. Amino acid sequence: CASGGANTGELFF.

In this sample, this clonotype turned up many times. The chain joins TRBV7-2 to TRBJ2-7; D possibly corresponds to TRBD1 (5 bases). The CDR3 runs to 13 residues. CDR1 SGHTA and CDR2 FQGNSA come from the germline V gene. Trimming took 5 bases from V and 3 from J, leaving 11 bases between them. The CDR3 sequence is CASSPRAIYEQYF. The CDR3 DNA reads as TGTGCCAGCAGCCCCAGGGCCATCTACGAGCAGTACTTC.

The sample holds many counts of this clonotype. This rearrangement joins TRBV20-1 to TRBJ2-4; TRBD1 or TRBD2 may be the D gene (6 bases each). Trimming cost V 0 bases and J 7 bases, with 16 bases left between them. This CDR3 spans 15 amino acids. Germline V gene lookup returns CDR1 DFQATT and CDR2 SNEGSKA (reference sequence). The CDR3 DNA reads TGCAGTGCTAGAGAGGTTGGGGGGCGTCGGAACATTCAGTACTTC. Its protein product is CSAREVGGRRNIQYF.

This sequence joins TRBV29-1 and TRBJ1-1; 7 bases fit TRBD1. CDR3 length: 11 residues. Germline CDR1 reads SQVTM; CDR2 reads ANQGSEA. The junction had 8 bases not matched to a gene; V was cut back by 8 bases and J by 8 bases. The CDR3: CSHNRGPEAFF. The CDR3 bases are TGCAGCCATAACAGGGGCCCAGAAGCTTTCTTT.

Regarding this clonotype: One end of the junction is discordant with germline, which a read error may explain. V gene TRBV6-2 or TRBV6-3 combines with J gene TRBJ1-2, with D possibly TRBD1 on 5 matching bases. Germline V gene data show CDR1 as MNHEY and CDR2 as SVGEGT. This CDR3 is built from 10 residues. CDR3 DNA sequence: TGTGCCAGCCGGCGACGGGGCTACGCCTTC. Translated: CASRRRGYAF.

Many counts were recorded for this clonotype. J is TRBJ2-5 and V is TRBV27, with TRBD2 identical over 7 bases. J lost 5 bases, V lost 3 bases, and 3 bases had no gene match. The CDR3 extends over 13 amino acids. Germline CDR1 is MNHEY and CDR2 is SMNVEV (reference sequence). The CDR3 DNA reads as TGTGCCAGCAGTTTGGGGGGGTGGGAGACCCAGTACTTC. This gives the protein CASSLGGWETQYF.

There are many counts of this clonotype. V is TRBV20-1 and J is TRBJ2-7; TRBD1 aligns across 10 bases. CDR3 length equals 13 residues. V dropped 5 bases and J dropped 6; count of bases not matched to a gene: 7. Germline loops: CDR1 DFQATT, CDR2 SNEGSKA (reference sequence). The CDR3 DNA follows: TGCAGTGCTGAGGGGACAGGGGCATCCGAGCAGTACTTC. As protein: CSAEGTGASEQYF.

This clonotype was observed many times. This sequence joins TRBV27 and TRBJ1-6; 9 bases align to TRBD1. Trimming removed 4 bases from V and 7 bases from J; junction bases left unmatched: 5. This CDR3 has 15 amino acids. CDR1 and CDR2 from the germline V gene are MNHEY and SMNVEV (reference sequence). CDR3: CASSYRGLRNSPLHF. The CDR3 DNA follows: TGTGCCAGCAGTTACAGGGGGCTTCGGAATTCACCCCTCCACTTT.

The gene calls are TRBV27 and TRBJ2-3, with 10 positions matching TRBD1. J was trimmed by 0 bases and V by 11 bases; bases with no gene match: 11. The CDR3 covers 16 residues. Per germline, CDR1 MNHEY and CDR2 SMNVEV (reference sequence). Here the CDR3 reads CAGIRQGATSTDTQYF. Here the CDR3 DNA reads TGTGCCGGCATACGACAGGGGGCGACTAGCACAGATACGCAGTATTTT.

This clonotype turned up a few times. V usage is TRBV7-9 and J usage is TRBJ1-5; 8 bases line up with TRBD1. This CDR3 has 13 amino acids. CDR1 is SEHNR and CDR2 is FQNEAQ in the germline V gene (reference sequence). The V segment lost 7 bases and the J segment 3 bases; nucleotides outside the gene matches: 2. CDR3 residues: CASTTGDNQPQHF. CDR3 sequence (DNA): TGTGCCAGCACGACAGGGGACAATCAGCCCCAGCATTTT. Based on the CDR3 plus reference TRBV7-9 and TRBJ1-5, the full variable domain is DTGVSQNPRHKITKRGQNVTFRCDPISEHNRLYWYRQTLGQGPEFLTYFQNEAQLEKSRLLSDRFSAERPKGSFSTLEIQRTEQGDSAMYLCASTTGDNQPQHFGDGTRLSIL.

Remarks on this clonotype: A clone one base away is much larger, so this may be a read error. This sequence joins TRBV20-1 and TRBJ2-1; possibly TRBD2 for D (6 bases). Matching the DNA end better, TRBJ2-7 makes the J call doubtful. Per the germline V gene, CDR1 is DFQATT and CDR2 is SNEGSKA (reference sequence). CDR3 length equals 13 residues. The CDR3 DNA sequence: TGCAGTGCTGAGGGACTTTTATACAATGAGCAGTACTTC. Protein: CSAEGLLYNEQYF.

This clonotype has a count of ten or more. The chain recombines TRBV28 with TRBJ1-5; 11 positions agree with TRBD1. Trimming removed 7 bases from V and 6 bases from J; junction bases left unmatched: 5. Germline V lookup: CDR1 MDHEN, CDR2 SYDVKM. The CDR3 runs to 14 residues. The CDR3 sequence is CASTRTGGFQPQHF. The CDR3 DNA is TGTGCCAGCACCCGGACAGGGGGCTTTCAGCCCCAGCATTTT.

This clonotype has only a few counts. V is TRBV3-1 and J is TRBJ1-2; a weak D match, TRBD1 (5 bases). Trimming stripped 2 bases from V and 4 bases from J, with 11 bases between. This CDR3 has 14 amino acids. Germline V lookup: CDR1 LGHDT, CDR2 YNNKEL (reference sequence). CDR3 bases: TGTGCCAGCAGCCAATACCGGGGGAGCTATGGCTACACCTTC. As protein: CASSQYRGSYGYTF.

The rearrangement joins TRBV13 to TRBJ2-1; D might be TRBD1 (5 bases). The CDR3 has 16 residues. The germline V gene encodes CDR1 PRHDT and CDR2 FYEKMQ (reference sequence). Trimming took off 3 bases at V and 5 bases at J, with 17 bases between the two ends. The CDR3 region has the DNA TGTGCCAGCAGCTTGCGGACAAGGGGAATCCACAATGAGCAGTTCTTC. Translating gives CASSLRTRGIHNEQFF.

CDR3 sequence: CASSTRQMDSGANVLTF. CDR3 sequence (DNA): TGTGCCAGCAGTACGCGACAGATGGACTCTGGGGCCAACGTCCTGACTTTC. The chain links TRBV6-2 or TRBV6-3 to TRBJ2-6; D may be TRBD1 (5 bases). The CDR3 extends over 17 amino acids. CDR1 and CDR2 (germline): MNHEY, SVGEGT. The V gene lost 5 bases and the J gene lost 0 bases, with 14 bases spanning the gap.

In its sample, this clonotype was seen a few times. The V gene is TRBV6-6, the J gene TRBJ1-5, with D possibly matching TRBD1 (6 bases). The CDR3 sequence is 15 residues long. V shed 2 bases and J shed 3 bases, with 11 bases lying between them. Germline V gene sequence: CDR1 MNHNY, CDR2 SVGAGI (reference sequence). The CDR3 region is CASSYVGQNNQPQHF. CDR3 DNA: TGTGCCAGCAGTTACGTTGGACAGAACAATCAGCCCCAGCATTTT.

Ten or more counts support this clonotype. This chain connects TRBV15 to TRBJ2-5; the D is unclear. This CDR3 is 15 amino acids long. CDR1 is LNHNV and CDR2 is YYDKDF in the germline V gene (reference sequence). Trimming left V 0 bases short and J 3 bases short, with 11 bases between. The CDR3 protein is CATSRERQSKETQYF. The CDR3 nucleotides are TGTGCCACCAGCAGAGAGCGGCAGAGCAAAGAGACCCAGTACTTC. Variable domain in full (rest from reference TRBV15 and TRBJ2-5): DAMVIQNPRYQVTQFGKPVTLSCSQTLNHNVMYWYQQKSSQAPKLLFHYYDKDFNNEADTPDNFQSRRPNTSFCFLDIRSPGLGDTAMYLCATSRERQSKETQYFGPGTRLLVL.

This sequence joins TRBV7-2 and TRBJ2-7; no clear D. The end of the DNA aligns better with TRBJ2-5, so the J call may be wrong. Germline loops: CDR1 SGHTA, CDR2 FQGNSA. This CDR3 has 12 residues. CDR3 sequence: CASSRVKETQYF. The CDR3 DNA reads TGTGCCAGCAGCCGGGTGAAAGAGACCCAGTACTTC.